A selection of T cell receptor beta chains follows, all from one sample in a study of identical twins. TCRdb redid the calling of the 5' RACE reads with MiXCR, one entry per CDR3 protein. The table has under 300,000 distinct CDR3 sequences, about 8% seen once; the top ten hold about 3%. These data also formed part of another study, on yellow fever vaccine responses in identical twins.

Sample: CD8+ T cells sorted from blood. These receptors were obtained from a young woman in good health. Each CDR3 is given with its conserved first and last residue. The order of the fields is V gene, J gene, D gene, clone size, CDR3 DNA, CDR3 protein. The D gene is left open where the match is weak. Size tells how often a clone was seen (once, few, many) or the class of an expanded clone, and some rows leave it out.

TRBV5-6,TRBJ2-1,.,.,TGTGCCAGCAGCTTGAGGGTCGAGCTCACATCCTACAATGAGCAGTTCTTC,CASSLRVELTSYNEQFF
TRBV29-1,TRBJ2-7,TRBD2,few,TGCAGCGTGGGAGCGGGGGTAAATGCTTACGAGCAGTACTTC,CSVGAGVNAYEQYF
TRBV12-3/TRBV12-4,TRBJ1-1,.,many,TGTGCCAGCAGTGATGGAAGGAACACTGAAGCTTTCTTT,CASSDGRNTEAFF
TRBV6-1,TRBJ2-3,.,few,TGTGCCAGCAGGTTGAACAGCGCCACAGATACGCAGTATTTT,CASRLNSATDTQYF
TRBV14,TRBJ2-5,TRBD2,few,TGTGCCAGCAGCCACCCGGGAGGCCAGGGGACCCAGTACTTC,CASSHPGGQGTQYF
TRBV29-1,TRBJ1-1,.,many,TGCAGCGTTGATGGGGGAGCCACTGAAGCTTTCTTT,CSVDGGATEAFF
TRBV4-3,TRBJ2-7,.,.,TGCGCCAGCAGCCAACAGCTATCCTCGGCGTACGAGCAGTACTTC,CASSQQLSSAYEQYF
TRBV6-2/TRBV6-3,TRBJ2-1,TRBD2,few,TGTGCCAGCATTTATGGGAGACTAGCGGGGACCAATGAGCAGTTCTTC,CASIYGRLAGTNEQFF
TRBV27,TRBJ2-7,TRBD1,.,TGTGCCAGCAGCTGGGGGACAGGGGGTTACGAGCAGTACTTC,CASSWGTGGYEQYF
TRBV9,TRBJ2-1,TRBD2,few,TGTGCCAGCACCTTCGCGGGGGGGGTATACAATGAGCAGTTCTTC,CASTFAGGVYNEQFF
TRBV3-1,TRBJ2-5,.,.,TGTGCCAGCAGCCTCGTTGACGAACCCGGGACGGAGACCCAGTACTTC,CASSLVDEPGTETQYF
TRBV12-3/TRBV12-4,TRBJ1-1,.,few,TGTGCCAGCAGTGAGGGGGGGTTCAACACTGAAGCTTTCTTT,CASSEGGFNTEAFF
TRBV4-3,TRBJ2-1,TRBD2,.,TGCGCCAGCAGCCAGAGCGGGATTTGGAATGAGCAGTTCTTC,CASSQSGIWNEQFF
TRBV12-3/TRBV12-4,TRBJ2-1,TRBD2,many,TGTGCCAGCACCATACCGGGACTAATAGAGCAGTTCTTC,CASTIPGLIEQFF
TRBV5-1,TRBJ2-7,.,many,TGCGCCAGCATGGGGACCGGGTCGAGTGGGAAAGTTCCCTACGAGCAGTACTTC,CASMGTGSSGKVPYEQYF
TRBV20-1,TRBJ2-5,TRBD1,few,TGCAGTGCTAGAGATCTAGGTCGCCTCCTCGGGACAGTCCAAGAGACCCAGTACTTC,CSARDLGRLLGTVQETQYF
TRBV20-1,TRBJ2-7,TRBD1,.,TGCAGTGCCCGCCCCCGGACAGGCTACGAGCAGTACTTC,CSARPRTGYEQYF
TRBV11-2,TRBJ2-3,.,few,TGTGCCAGCAGCTTACTTGTGGGACCTAGCACAGATACGCAGTATTTT,CASSLLVGPSTDTQYF
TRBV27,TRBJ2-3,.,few,TGTGCCAGTCGGGGTAGCACAGATACGCAGTATTTT,CASRGSTDTQYF
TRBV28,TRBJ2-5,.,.,TGTGCCAGCAGCAACCAGGCGTTCCAAGAGACCCAGTACTTC,CASSNQAFQETQYF
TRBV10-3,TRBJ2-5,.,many,TGTGCCATCAGTCTCAACAGGGACGGTTCGGAGACCCAGTACTTC,CAISLNRDGSETQYF
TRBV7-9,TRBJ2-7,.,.,TGTGCCAGCAGCTGCGGACTCCTCTACGAGCAGTACTTC,CASSCGLLYEQYF